A single sample gave rise to the 20 T cell receptor beta chains below, sequenced in a study of early T cells in non-severe SARS-CoV-2 infection. A single record per CDR3 protein comes from TCRdb applying MiXCR to the 5' RACE reads. Among about 64,000 distinct CDR3 sequences listed, 8% to 9% were seen once. The sequencing used whole blood, collected at baseline. The origin of the receptors is an adult who was a healthcare worker with PCR-confirmed SARS-CoV-2 infection or an uninfected control (not recorded which).

This clonotype was observed at least ten times. The chain recombines TRBV7-6 with TRBJ2-1; D may be TRBD1 or TRBD2 (5 bases each). The ends were cut back, 5 bases at V and 4 bases at J, with 12 bases in the middle. The CDR3 is 14 residues long. The V gene's germline CDR1 is SGHVS and CDR2 FNYEAQ. The CDR3 DNA reads as TGTGCCAGCAGCGCCCGGGACCTATACAATGAGCAGTTCTTC. It encodes CASSARDLYNEQFF.

This clonotype was seen a few times. For the CDR3, the DNA is TGTGCCAGCAGCGACTCCGGGGGCGGCACAGATACGCAGTATTTT. Translated, it gives CASSDSGGGTDTQYF. The chain uses TRBV7-9 and TRBJ2-3, with D tentatively TRBD1 or TRBD2 (6 bases each). The V end lost 5 bases, the J end lost 1 base, and 13 bases lay between the germline ends. This CDR3 region has 15 residues. CDR1 is SEHNR and CDR2 is FQNEAQ in the germline V gene (reference sequence).

In this sample, this clonotype turned up many times. The J gene is TRBJ2-1, the V gene TRBV5-5, with D perhaps matching TRBD2 (5 bases). This CDR3 is built from 16 residues. V shed 0 bases and J shed 8 bases, with 18 bases lying between them. Germline-derived CDR1 and CDR2 are SGHKS and YYEKEE (reference sequence). This CDR3 reads CASSLAEWTERDEQFF. CDR3 DNA sequence: TGTGCCAGCAGCTTGGCCGAGTGGACCGAGAGGGATGAGCAGTTCTTC.

The sample holds a few counts of this clonotype. The rearrangement joins TRBV29-1 to TRBJ2-2, with unresolved D. V shed 0 bases and J shed 4 bases, with 3 bases lying between them. CDR3 length: 12 amino acids. Germline V gene data show CDR1 as SQVTM and CDR2 as ANQGSEA. CDR3 sequence reads: CSVEDSTGELFF. CDR3 nucleotides: TGCAGCGTTGAAGATTCCACCGGGGAGCTGTTTTTT.

This clonotype showed up many times. This chain connects TRBV12-3 or TRBV12-4 to TRBJ1-1, with D unclear. V dropped 5 bases and J dropped 1 base, with 11 bases sitting between them. The CDR3 has 14 amino acids. CDR3 loop: CASSMTGPNTEAFF. The DNA of the CDR3 is TGTGCCAGCAGTATGACCGGGCCGAACACTGAAGCTTTCTTT.

This clonotype was seen only a few times. J is TRBJ2-7 and V is TRBV12-3 or TRBV12-4; the D gene is possibly TRBD1 (5 bases). Trimming left V 5 bases short and J 0 bases short, with 11 bases between. The CDR3 runs 14 residues. CDR3: CASSPWGDSYEQYF. CDR3 bases: TGTGCCAGCAGTCCCTGGGGCGACTCCTACGAGCAGTACTTC.

The CDR3 nucleotides read TGTGCCAGCAGCTTAGCGCAGGGCGCAGATACGCAGTATTTT. Translating it yields CASSLAQGADTQYF. The chain combines TRBV7-9 with TRBJ2-3; D might be TRBD1 (5 bases). CDR1 is SEHNR, CDR2 FQNEAQ, per germline (reference sequence). The V end lost 0 bases, the J end lost 4 bases, and 8 bases lay between the germline ends. The CDR3 extends over 14 amino acids.

The chain employs TRBV7-3 and TRBJ2-7, with a weak D call TRBD2 (6 bases). The CDR3 has 13 amino acids. V was clipped by 3 bases and J by 6 bases, with 12 bases between them. CDR1 is SGHTA, CDR2 FQGTGA, per germline. CDR3 nucleotide sequence: TGTGCCAGCAGCTTGTACGGAGCGGGCGAGCAGTACTTC. This codes for CASSLYGAGEQYF.

This clonotype was seen a handful of times. V and J are TRBV2 and TRBJ2-1; 7 nucleotides align to TRBD2. Germline trimming cut 7 bases from V and 2 bases from J; bases unmatched to any gene: 2. Looked up from germline, CDR1 is SNHLY and CDR2 is FYNNEI. This CDR3 spans 13 amino acids. In DNA, the CDR3 is TGTGCCAGCATCGCGGGAGCCTACAATGAGCAGTTCTTC. Translating gives CASIAGAYNEQFF.

This chain joins TRBV20-1 and TRBJ1-1; TRBD1 aligns across 7 bases. The CDR3 runs to 14 residues. V lost 3 bases and J lost 1; bases outside the gene matches: 5. Germline V CDR1 and CDR2: DFQATT, SNEGSKA (reference sequence). CDR3 residues: CSASRTGGNTEAFF. As DNA, the CDR3 is TGCAGTGCTAGCCGGACAGGTGGGAACACTGAAGCTTTCTTT.

This clonotype was found a few times. The chain has TRBV4-3 and TRBJ1-5; no clear D. This CDR3 comprises 14 residues. Deletions cut 0 bases from V and 5 bases from J, with 8 bases between. Germline CDR1 is LGHNA and CDR2 is YSLEER. The CDR3 is CASSQDRGYQPQHF. CDR3 sequence (DNA): TGCGCCAGCAGCCAAGATCGAGGGTATCAGCCCCAGCATTTT.

This clonotype was seen more than once but under ten times. The genes are TRBV10-3 and TRBJ1-3; weak D call: TRBD1 (6 bases). The CDR3 is 16 residues long. The V and J ends lost 4 bases and 1 base respectively, with 14 bases between them. CDR1 is ENHRY and CDR2 is SYGVKD in the germline V gene. The CDR3 DNA sequence: TGTGCCATCAGTGGCGGCAGGGGAGGTTCTGGAAACACCATATATTTT. Translating it yields CAISGGRGGSGNTIYF.

V usage is TRBV20-1 and J usage is TRBJ2-7, with D hard to call. The CDR3 length is 13 residues. The V gene's germline CDR1 is DFQATT and CDR2 SNEGSKA (reference sequence). Trimming shortened V by 0 bases and J by 6 bases, and 12 bases separated the two germline ends. In DNA form, the CDR3 reads TGCAGTGCTAGAGAAACCGCAGACGGCGAGCAGTACTTC. It yields the protein CSARETADGEQYF.

This chain joins TRBV20-1 and TRBJ2-2; TRBD2 agrees at 9 bases. Trimming cost V 6 bases and J 0 bases; bases outside gene matches: 5. The V gene's germline CDR1 is DFQATT and CDR2 SNEGSKA (reference sequence). The length of the CDR3 is 15 residues. In DNA, the CDR3 is TGCAGTGCCTTGACTAGCGGTGCGAACACCGGGGAGCTGTTTTTT. It specifies CSALTSGANTGELFF.

This clonotype was observed a few times. The V call is TRBV2, the J call TRBJ2-3; D not resolved. The CDR3 spans 13 residues. With 4 bases removed from V and 5 bases from J, the gap between germline ends came to 10 bases. Germline CDR1 SNHLY, CDR2 FYNNEI. The CDR3 loop reads CASSVWGIDTQYF. The CDR3 DNA follows: TGTGCCAGCAGTGTTTGGGGAATAGATACGCAGTATTTT. Based on the CDR3 plus reference TRBV2 and TRBJ2-3, the full variable domain is EPEVTQTPSHQVTQMGQEVILRCVPISNHLYFYWYRQILGQKVEFLVSFYNNEISEKSEIFDDQFSVERPDGSNFTLKIRSTKLEDSAMYFCASSVWGIDTQYFGPGTRLTVL.

There are many counts of this clonotype. This chain links TRBV2 with TRBJ2-3; D is undetermined. The CDR3 is made up of 16 amino acids. V shed 7 bases and J shed 0 bases, with 17 bases lying between them. Germline V gene lookup returns CDR1 SNHLY and CDR2 FYNNEI. CDR3 nucleotide sequence: TGTGCCAGCAACGGAATTCCCGGGTTAAGCACAGATACGCAGTATTTT. Translation gives CASNGIPGLSTDTQYF.

The chain carries TRBV5-1 and TRBJ2-1; no reliable D call. Germline V gene sequence: CDR1 SGHRS, CDR2 YFSETQ. Trimming stripped 5 bases from V and 0 bases from J, with 12 bases between. The CDR3 totals 15 residues. CDR3 DNA sequence: TGCGCCAGCAGGGATCGGCCTTCCTCCTACAATGAGCAGTTCTTC. Translating it yields CASRDRPSSYNEQFF.

This clonotype turned up a few times. The J gene is TRBJ2-5, the V gene TRBV20-1; D is uncertain. Germline V gene lookup returns CDR1 DFQATT and CDR2 SNEGSKA (reference sequence). Trimming pared 6 bases from V and 3 bases from J, leaving 8 bases between. This CDR3 is built from 11 residues. CDR3 nucleotides: TGCAGTGCGGACCCCGAAGAGACCCAGTACTTC. Its translation is CSADPEETQYF.

This clonotype appeared a few times. The chain couples TRBV27 to TRBJ1-5; 7 bases map to TRBD1. V trimming: 4 bases; J trimming: 3 bases; junction bases outside the gene matches: 3. CDR1 is MNHEY, CDR2 SMNVEV, per germline (reference sequence). The CDR3 spans 14 residues. DNA for the CDR3: TGTGCCAGCAGTTGGGACAGTTCCAATCAGCCCCAGCATTTT. Its translation is CASSWDSSNQPQHF.

The gene calls are TRBV20-1 and TRBJ1-1; D gene unclear. V lost 3 bases and J 8 bases, leaving 13 bases between the germline ends. The CDR3 has 12 residues. Germline V CDR1 and CDR2: DFQATT, SNEGSKA (reference sequence). This chain's CDR3 is CSARKQVGEAFF. CDR3 DNA: TGCAGTGCTAGGAAGCAGGTAGGCGAAGCTTTCTTT.